This T cell receptor beta chain was observed in a study of shared clonotypes between healthy human individuals. At the level of the study: Aged between 18 and 49, the donors were a couple of women and three men. Whole-study results and caveats: Estimated richness values were generally larger in naive subsets than in memory subsets.

Losses at the gene ends were 5 bases for V and 4 bases for J; bases not matched to a gene: 11. Germline loops: CDR1 SGHDN, CDR2 FVKESK. The CDR3 contains 16 residues. As to this clone: Its antigen remains unknown.

CD45RO-negative CD8 cells positively selected for CCR7 made up the naive population, which excluded terminally differentiated effector memory CD45RA+ cells. Study processing details: ImmunoSEQ output held junction-only sequences without quality scores, so filtering differed. Profiled with immunoSEQ multiplex PCR; TCRdb holds only in-frame clones, not every one. V, J and clone size are those of that table, while D and trimming were read from the DNA. The data show 2 million or so clones, about 95% seen once. The specimen was naive CD8+ T cells sorted from blood. The receptor was derived from a man between 18 and 35 years old in good health. This rearrangement joins TRBV14 to TRBJ2-1, with 7 bases fitting TRBD2. CDR3 loop: CASSIIGGGTYNEQFF. Here the CDR3 DNA reads TGTGCCAGCAGCATCATCGGGGGAGGGACTTACAATGAGCAGTTCTTC.